These 23 T cell receptor beta chains share one sample of origin, sequenced in a study of cytomegalovirus exposure and HLA in healthy donors. The PCR made use of 60 Vbeta and 13 Jbeta primers. Method: immunoSEQ multiplex PCR; TCRdb's copy keeps in-frame clones and lacks some. The sample lists some 150,000 clones, about 80% occurring once. The sample was PBMCs. The receptor set was obtained from a woman under 40 in good health and CMV-seropositive.

The genes are TRBV11-2 and TRBJ2-2; 8 bases are shared with TRBD1. V was clipped by 2 bases and J by 3 bases; unmatched bases: 8. This CDR3 is 17 amino acids long. The V gene's germline CDR1 is SGHAT and CDR2 FQNNGV. CDR3 DNA sequence: TGTGCCAGCAGCTTAACAGGGGGAAACGGCTACACCGGGGAGCTGTTTTTT. Translating it yields CASSLTGGNGYTGELFF.

The chain's CDR3 is CASSLAGSILHF. The CDR3 DNA follows: TGTGCCAGCAGCTTAGCGGGCAGTATCCTCCACTTT. The chain joins TRBV7-2 to TRBJ1-6, with unresolved D. The germline gives CDR1 SGHTA, CDR2 FQGNSA. The CDR3 has 12 residues. The ends were cut back, 0 bases at V and 15 bases at J, with 9 bases in the middle.

The rearrangement joins TRBV18 to TRBJ2-1; D possibly corresponds to TRBD1 (6 bases). Germline V CDR1 and CDR2: KGHSH, LQKENI. The CDR3 spans 16 residues. V lost 0 bases and J 1 base, leaving 10 bases between the germline ends. The CDR3 DNA reads TGTGCCAGCTCACCACCCAGGGGCGGTTCCTACAATGAGCAGTTCTTC. Its translation is CASSPPRGGSYNEQFF.

The J gene is TRBJ1-1, the V gene TRBV29-1, with 9 bases fitting TRBD1. CDR1 is SQVTM, CDR2 ANQGSEA, per germline. V shed 7 bases, J shed 1 base, and the junction held 10 bases outside the gene matches. This CDR3 contains 15 residues. DNA for the CDR3: TGCAGCGGTGTCCCGGGACAGGGAACGAACACTGAAGCTTTCTTT. Translated, it gives CSGVPGQGTNTEAFF.

This chain connects TRBV28 to TRBJ1-2; D is ambiguous. Trimming took off 2 bases at V and 6 bases at J, with 13 bases between the two ends. The CDR3 is 14 amino acids. CDR1 is MDHEN, CDR2 SYDVKM, per germline. In nucleotides, the CDR3 is TGTGCCAGCAGTTTAAAGTCGGCCGGGAATGGCTACACCTTC. It is translated as CASSLKSAGNGYTF.

Only a few counts were recorded for this clone. The chain couples TRBV27 to TRBJ1-4; D remains unclear. Germline V gene data show CDR1 as MNHEY and CDR2 as SMNVEV (reference sequence). This CDR3 is built from 13 residues. The germline V and J ends were trimmed by 5 bases and 7 bases, with 11 bases remaining between them. Here the CDR3 DNA reads TGTGCCAGCAGTAAAGCCGGGAGTGAAAAACTGTTTTTT. Its translation: CASSKAGSEKLFF.

This chain uses TRBV14 with TRBJ1-3; the D gene is possibly TRBD1 (5 bases). V lost 1 base, J lost 0 bases, and 10 bases lay in between. CDR1 and CDR2 from the germline V gene are SGHDN and FVKESK. The CDR3 runs 16 residues. Written as DNA, the CDR3 is TGTGCCAGCAGCCAAGCCGGGGGGATCTCTGGAAACACCATATATTTT. Translation: CASSQAGGISGNTIYF.

This chain links TRBV4-1 with TRBJ2-5; TRBD1 matches 7 bases. Trimming cost V 4 bases and J 2 bases; bases outside gene matches: 4. The germline V gene encodes CDR1 MGHRA and CDR2 YSYEKL. This CDR3 is 14 amino acids long. The CDR3 region is CASSPPDRQETQYF. In DNA form, the CDR3 reads TGCGCCAGCAGCCCGCCGGACAGGCAAGAGACCCAGTACTTC.

The genes are TRBV6-1 and TRBJ2-2; D uncertain. CDR3 size: 16 residues. CDR1 and CDR2 from the germline V gene are MNHNS and SASEGT. Trimming pared 2 bases from V and 0 bases from J, leaving 10 bases between. DNA of the CDR3: TGTGCCAGCAGTGAAATGGCAGGTGCGAACACCGGGGAGCTGTTTTTT. It specifies CASSEMAGANTGELFF.

The chain recombines TRBV27 with TRBJ1-6; 10 bases match TRBD1. In germline, CDR1 is MNHEY, CDR2 SMNVEV (reference sequence). The CDR3 is 16 residues long. J lost 7 bases, V lost 4 bases, and 7 bases had no gene match. The CDR3 DNA reads as TGTGCCAGCAGTTCGTGGGACAGGGGATCGAATTCACCCCTCCACTTT. Protein product: CASSSWDRGSNSPLHF.

V is TRBV7-7 and J is TRBJ2-5; no firm D call. The V gene lost 5 bases and the J gene lost 4 bases, with 14 bases spanning the gap. CDR1 and CDR2 from the germline V gene are SSHAT and FNYEAQ (reference sequence). This CDR3 is built from 14 residues. This CDR3 reads CASSTGPGGETQYF. In DNA, the CDR3 is TGTGCCAGCAGCACCGGCCCCGGCGGAGAGACCCAGTACTTC.

CDR3 loop: CAISESTSGNEQFF. CDR3 sequence (DNA): TGTGCCATCAGTGAGTCGACTAGCGGAAATGAGCAGTTCTTC. The V and J genes are TRBV10-3 and TRBJ2-1; 9 bases match TRBD2. V lost 0 bases and J lost 7; bases outside the gene matches: 1. Germline loops: CDR1 ENHRY, CDR2 SYGVKD. The CDR3 loop spans 14 amino acids.

The gene calls are TRBV5-1 and TRBJ2-7; tentative D call: TRBD2 (7 bases). The CDR3 is 15 amino acids. Trimming removed 4 bases from V and 2 bases from J, with 16 bases in between. CDR1 is SGHRS and CDR2 is YFSETQ in the germline V gene. The CDR3 sequence: CASSPWGGPAYEQYF. The CDR3 nucleotides read TGCGCCAGCAGCCCTTGGGGGGGGCCTGCCTACGAGCAGTACTTC.

This chain joins TRBV29-1 and TRBJ1-1; 10 bases fit TRBD1. Looked up from germline, CDR1 is SQVTM and CDR2 is ANQGSEA. The V segment lost 6 bases and the J segment 5 bases; nucleotides outside the gene matches: 6. The CDR3 runs to 13 residues. The CDR3 nucleotides read TGCAGCGTGCGGACAGGGGGACAAACTGAAGCTTTCTTT. It specifies CSVRTGGQTEAFF.

V usage is TRBV30 and J usage is TRBJ2-5; 9 bases line up with TRBD2. This CDR3 contains 15 residues. CDR1 GTSNPN and CDR2 SVGIG come from the germline V gene (reference sequence). V lost 2 bases, J lost 1 base, and 5 bases stayed unmatched. The CDR3 region has the DNA TGTGCCTGGAGTCGGAGCGGGGGGCCCCAAGAGACCCAGTACTTC. Its translation: CAWSRSGGPQETQYF.

V is TRBV9 and J is TRBJ1-5; D is possibly TRBD1 (5 bases). Germline assignment: CDR1 SGDLS and CDR2 YYNGEE. Trimming stripped 0 bases from V and 5 bases from J, with 12 bases between. The CDR3 spans 15 residues. As DNA, the CDR3 is TGTGCCAGCAGCGTAGACGGGGGGGGTTATCAGCCCCAGCATTTT. Encoded protein: CASSVDGGGYQPQHF. The whole variable domain, remainder taken from reference TRBV9 and TRBJ1-5, is DSGVTQTPKHLITATGQRVTLRCSPRSGDLSVYWYQQSLDQGLQFLIQYYNGEERAKGNILERFSAQQFPDLHSELNLSSLELGDSALYFCASSVDGGGYQPQHFGDGTRLSIL.

J is TRBJ2-7 and V is TRBV7-2; TRBD2 matches 8 bases. With V trimmed by 6 bases and J by 4 bases, 14 bases remained unmatched. Germline loops: CDR1 SGHTA, CDR2 FQGNSA. CDR3 length: 16 residues. Written as DNA, the CDR3 is TGTGCCAGCAGACCCGGACGGCAGACTAGCGAGTACGAGCAGTACTTC. The encoded protein is CASRPGRQTSEYEQYF. Based on the CDR3 plus reference TRBV7-2 and TRBJ2-7, the full variable domain is GAGVSQSPSNKVTEKGKDVELRCDPISGHTALYWYRQSLGQGLEFLIYFQGNSAPDKSGLPSDRFSAERTGGSVSTLTIQRTQQEDSAVYLCASRPGRQTSEYEQYFGPGTRLTVT.

This chain uses TRBV7-7 with TRBJ2-5; 10 bases align to TRBD2. The length of the CDR3 is 16 residues. Germline lookup yields CDR1 SSHAT and CDR2 FNYEAQ (reference sequence). J was trimmed by 3 bases and V by 5 bases; bases with no gene match: 9. CDR3 loop: CASSAHPGLAKETQYF. The CDR3 coding sequence is TGTGCCAGCAGCGCTCACCCGGGACTAGCGAAAGAGACCCAGTACTTC. The full variable domain, with the rest looked up from reference TRBV7-7 and TRBJ2-5, is GAGVSQSPRYKVTKRGQDVTLRCDPISSHATLYWYQQALGQGPEFLTYFNYEAQPDKSGLPSDRFSAERPEGSISTLTIQRTEQRDSAMYRCASSAHPGLAKETQYFGPGTRLLVL.

The chain is built from TRBV28 and TRBJ1-4; tentative D call: TRBD1 (5 bases). The CDR3 runs to 13 residues. V shed 6 bases and J shed 0 bases, with 5 bases lying between them. Germline V gene data show CDR1 as MDHEN and CDR2 as SYDVKM. The CDR3 DNA reads as TGTGCCAGCAGACAGGCAACTAATGAAAAACTGTTTTTT. It specifies CASRQATNEKLFF.

This clone was found once. This chain connects TRBV19 to TRBJ1-2, with D uncertain. From germline, CDR1 is LNHDA and CDR2 SQIVND (reference sequence). The CDR3 has 15 residues. Trimming removed 4 bases from V and 7 bases from J, with 19 bases in between. CDR3 residues: CASSTVKGSRAGYTF. The CDR3 nucleotides are TGTGCCAGTAGTACGGTCAAAGGGAGCCGCGCTGGCTACACCTTC.

This chain connects TRBV7-6 to TRBJ2-2; 9 bases are shared with TRBD2. CDR3 size: 17 residues. V lost 1 base, J lost 4 bases, and 7 bases stayed unmatched. Germline assignment: CDR1 SGHVS and CDR2 FNYEAQ. The CDR3 region has the DNA TGTGCCAGCAGCTTAGGGATAGCGGGGGTCGGCACCGGGGAGCTGTTTTTT. As protein: CASSLGIAGVGTGELFF. Together with reference TRBV7-6 and TRBJ2-2, the CDR3 gives the full variable domain: GAGVSQSPRYKVTKRGQDVALRCDPISGHVSLYWYRQALGQGPEFLTYFNYEAQQDKSGLPNDRFSAERPEGSISTLTIQRTEQRDSAMYRCASSLGIAGVGTGELFFGEGSRLTVL.

The rearrangement links TRBV7-9 to TRBJ1-1; the match to TRBD1 covers 10 bases. The length of the CDR3 is 15 residues. V lost 1 base, J lost 4 bases, and 3 bases stayed unmatched. CDR1 is SEHNR, CDR2 FQNEAQ, per germline (reference sequence). CDR3 amino acids: CASSLVRDRGTEAFF. The CDR3 DNA reads TGTGCCAGCAGCTTAGTAAGGGACAGGGGCACTGAAGCTTTCTTT.

The chain joins TRBV18 to TRBJ2-3; D call uncertain. CDR1 KGHSH and CDR2 LQKENI come from the germline V gene. Trimming pared 4 bases from V and 2 bases from J, leaving 10 bases between. This CDR3 is built from 14 residues. The CDR3 region is CASSQSDFTDTQYF. CDR3 coding DNA: TGTGCCAGCTCACAAAGCGACTTCACAGATACGCAGTATTTT.